These T cell receptor beta chains were read from a single sample in a study of T-cell memory formation after mild COVID-19. TCRdb analysed the 5' RACE reads with MiXCR anew, one entry per CDR3 protein. The sample has about half a million distinct CDR3 sequences, roughly 18% seen once; the top ten hold approximately 13%. Specimen: PBMCs or a T cell subset sorted from them (not recorded which). Receptors originate from an adult woman who had mild COVID-19 (a few samples of this study predate the infection). Cell type and time point are not known. The CDR3 runs from the conserved cysteine through the conserved F or W.

TRBV12-3/TRBV12-4,TRBJ1-5,CASSLGGGGDQPQHF
TRBV7-2,TRBJ1-5,CASSSLPGNQPQHF
TRBV4-2,TRBJ2-7,CASSQSAGQPYEQYF
TRBV7-8,TRBJ2-1,CASSLTGTRGANEQFF
TRBV11-2,TRBJ1-2,CASSLDDLGRGYGYTF
TRBV7-2,TRBJ2-7,CASSLSLAGEGEQYF
TRBV4-2,TRBJ1-1,CASSQDPGVRNTEAFF
TRBV5-1,TRBJ2-7,CASSGDQEQYF
TRBV5-5,TRBJ1-2,CASSLDGQINYGYTF
TRBV3-1,TRBJ1-1,CASSQWGNEAFF
TRBV6-5,TRBJ2-5,CASSYSGRGGETQYF
TRBV12-3/TRBV12-4,TRBJ2-7,CASSLALTGAYEQYF
TRBV2,TRBJ2-7,CASSAHRVGAIHEQYF
TRBV30,TRBJ2-1,CAWSAGLAGGDEQFF
TRBV4-1,TRBJ1-2,CASSLGDRELYGYTF
TRBV20-1,TRBJ1-4,CSARMGQSATNEKLFF
TRBV20-1,TRBJ1-5,CSATTEDRGFPQHF
TRBV10-3,TRBJ1-2,CAITATGNGYTF
TRBV20-1,TRBJ1-3,CSARDNGNTIYF
TRBV4-1,TRBJ2-5,CASSQWRGPQETQYF
TRBV6-5,TRBJ2-1,CASSPTLSGASYNEQFF
TRBV6-2/TRBV6-3,TRBJ2-3,CASSYAAARGTDTQYF
TRBV14,TRBJ2-7,CASSQLDRFHEQYF
TRBV20-1,TRBJ2-7,CSASAFSYEQYF
TRBV30,TRBJ2-1,CAWSGLAGSVNEQFF
TRBV12-3/TRBV12-4,TRBJ1-1,CASSSSGPPEAFF
TRBV4-1,TRBJ2-7,CASSQVEGQFYEQYF
TRBV9,TRBJ1-4,CASSVDQQGNEKLFF
TRBV9,TRBJ2-3,CASSKGQGGDTQYF